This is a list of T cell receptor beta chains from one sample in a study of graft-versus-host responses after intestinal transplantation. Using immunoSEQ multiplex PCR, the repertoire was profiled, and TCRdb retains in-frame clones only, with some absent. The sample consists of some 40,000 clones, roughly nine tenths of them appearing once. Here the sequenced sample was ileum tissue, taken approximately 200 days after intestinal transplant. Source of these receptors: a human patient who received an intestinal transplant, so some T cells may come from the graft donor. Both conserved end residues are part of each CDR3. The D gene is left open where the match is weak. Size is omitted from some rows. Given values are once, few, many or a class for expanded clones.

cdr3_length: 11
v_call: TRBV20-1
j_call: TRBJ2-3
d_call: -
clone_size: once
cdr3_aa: CSALLQDTQYF
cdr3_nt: TGCAGTGCTCTCCTACAGGATACGCAGTATTTT

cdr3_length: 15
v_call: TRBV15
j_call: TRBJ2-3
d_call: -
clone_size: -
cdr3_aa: CATSREVALADTQYF
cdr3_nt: TGTGCCACCAGCAGAGAGGTTGCCTTAGCAGATACGCAGTATTTT

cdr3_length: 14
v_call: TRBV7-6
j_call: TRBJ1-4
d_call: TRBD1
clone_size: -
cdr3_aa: CASSPTGSNEKLFF
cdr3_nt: TGTGCCAGCAGCCCGACAGGGTCCAATGAAAAACTGTTTTTT

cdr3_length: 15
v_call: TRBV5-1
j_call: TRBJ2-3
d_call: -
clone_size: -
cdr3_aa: CASSLEGRSLDTQYF
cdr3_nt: TGCGCCAGCAGCTTGGAAGGGCGGAGTCTAGATACGCAGTATTTT

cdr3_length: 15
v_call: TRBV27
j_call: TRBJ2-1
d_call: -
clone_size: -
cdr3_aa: CASTPRIGTRNEQFF
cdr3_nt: TGTGCCAGCACCCCGCGGATTGGCACTCGGAATGAGCAGTTCTTC

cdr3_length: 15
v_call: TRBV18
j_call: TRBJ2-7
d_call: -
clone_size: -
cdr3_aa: CASSPIRQSSYEQYF
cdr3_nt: TGTGCCAGCTCACCGATACGCCAGTCCTCCTACGAGCAGTACTTC

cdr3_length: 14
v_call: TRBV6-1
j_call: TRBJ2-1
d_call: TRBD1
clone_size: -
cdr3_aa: CASGRDRDPNEQFF
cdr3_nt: TGTGCCAGCGGACGCGACAGGGATCCCAATGAGCAGTTCTTC

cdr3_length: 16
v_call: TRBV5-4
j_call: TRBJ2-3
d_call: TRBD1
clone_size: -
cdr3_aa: CASSLEPQGARDTQYF
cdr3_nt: TGTGCCAGCAGCTTGGAGCCACAGGGGGCGAGAGATACGCAGTATTTT

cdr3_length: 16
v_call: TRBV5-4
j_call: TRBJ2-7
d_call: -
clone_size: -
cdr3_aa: CASSWGGSGTSYEQYF
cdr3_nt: TGTGCCAGCAGCTGGGGTGGTAGCGGCACCTCCTACGAGCAGTACTTC

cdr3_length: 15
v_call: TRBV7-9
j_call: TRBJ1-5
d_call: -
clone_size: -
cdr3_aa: CASSSQEESNQPQHF
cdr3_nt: TGTGCCAGCAGCTCTCAGGAGGAGAGCAATCAGCCCCAGCATTTT

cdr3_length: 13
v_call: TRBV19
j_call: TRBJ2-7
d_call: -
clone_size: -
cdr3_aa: CASSIDTTYEQYF
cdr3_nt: TGTGCCAGTAGTATTGACACGACCTACGAGCAGTACTTC

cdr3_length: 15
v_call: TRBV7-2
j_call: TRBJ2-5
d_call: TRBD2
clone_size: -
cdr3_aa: CASSSTLRLAETQYF
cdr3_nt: TGTGCCAGCAGTTCCACCCTTCGACTAGCAGAGACCCAGTACTTC

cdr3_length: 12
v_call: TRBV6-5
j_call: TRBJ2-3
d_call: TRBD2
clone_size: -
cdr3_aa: CASSPSGGTQYF
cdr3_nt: TGTGCCAGCAGCCCCAGCGGGGGTACGCAGTATTTT

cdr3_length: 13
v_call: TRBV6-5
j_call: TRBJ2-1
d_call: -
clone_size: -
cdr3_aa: CASSYFDSNEQFF
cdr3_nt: TGTGCCAGCAGTTACTTCGACTCCAATGAGCAGTTCTTC

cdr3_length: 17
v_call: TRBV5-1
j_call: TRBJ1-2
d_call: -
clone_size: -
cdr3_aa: CASSTTGGPGLGYGYTF
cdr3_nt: TGCGCCAGCAGCACTACCGGCGGACCAGGTCTGGGGTATGGCTACACCTTC

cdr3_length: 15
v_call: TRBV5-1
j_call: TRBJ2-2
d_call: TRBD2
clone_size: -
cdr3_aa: CASSFSGGAPGELFF
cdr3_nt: TGCGCCAGCAGCTTTAGCGGGGGGGCCCCCGGGGAGCTGTTTTTT

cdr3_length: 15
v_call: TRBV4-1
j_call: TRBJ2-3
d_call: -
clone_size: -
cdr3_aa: CASSPPRQGRDTQYF
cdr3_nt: TGCGCCAGCAGCCCCCCTCGGCAGGGTCGAGATACGCAGTATTTT

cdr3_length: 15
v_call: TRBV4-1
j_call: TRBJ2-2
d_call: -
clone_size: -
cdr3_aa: CASSRSILNTGELFF
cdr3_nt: TGCGCCAGCAGCCGCTCGATCCTGAACACCGGGGAGCTGTTTTTT

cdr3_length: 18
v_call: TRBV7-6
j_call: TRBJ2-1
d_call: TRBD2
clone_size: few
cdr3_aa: CASSSTTSGRAIGDEQFF
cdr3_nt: TGTGCCAGCAGCAGCACCACTAGCGGGAGGGCCATCGGGGATGAGCAGTTCTTC

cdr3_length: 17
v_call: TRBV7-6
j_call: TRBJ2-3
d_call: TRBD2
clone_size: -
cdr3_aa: CASSLVHPSGSGVTQYF
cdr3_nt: TGTGCCAGCAGCTTAGTCCACCCTAGCGGGAGTGGAGTTACGCAGTATTTT